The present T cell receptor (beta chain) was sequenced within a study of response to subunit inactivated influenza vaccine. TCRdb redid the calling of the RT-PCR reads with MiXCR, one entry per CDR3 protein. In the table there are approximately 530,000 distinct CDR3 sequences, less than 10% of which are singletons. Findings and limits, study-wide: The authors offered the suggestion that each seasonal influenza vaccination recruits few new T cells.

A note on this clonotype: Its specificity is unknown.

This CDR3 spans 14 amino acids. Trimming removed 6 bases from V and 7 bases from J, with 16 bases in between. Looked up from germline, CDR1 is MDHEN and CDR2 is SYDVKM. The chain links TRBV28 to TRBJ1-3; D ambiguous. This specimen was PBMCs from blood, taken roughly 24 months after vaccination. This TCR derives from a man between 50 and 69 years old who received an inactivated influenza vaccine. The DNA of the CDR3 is TGTGCCAGCAGCGACCGAGTATCGGGTAACACCATATATTTT. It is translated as CASSDRVSGNTIYF.